This TCR beta chain was recorded in a study of T cells in localized non-small cell lung cancer. The study's findings and limits: Appearance in adjacent lung was seen for a median about 58 of the top 100 tumor clones. Peak T cell clonality was found in uninvolved adjacent lung, exceeding tumor. Patients showing higher blood T cell density tended to see longer overall survival. Sequencing covered just one tumor region, so heterogeneity cannot be ruled out.

As for this clone: Its antigen is undetermined.

The CDR3 has 14 amino acids. Between the trimmed V and J ends, which lost 4 bases and 0 bases, there was a span of 7 bases. Germline values: CDR1 LNHDA, CDR2 SQIVND (reference sequence). Measured with immunoSEQ multiplex PCR; TCRdb has only the in-frame clones, and not every one. Of fewer than 50,000 clones listed, approximately 80% were seen once; the top ten hold 7.5% to 8%. This chain connects TRBV19 to TRBJ1-5; D unresolved. The sample here was PBMCs, taken before any cancer treatment. This sequence originates from a man between 40 and 75 years old with stage II lung adenocarcinoma. CDR3 sequence reads: CASSNSNSNQPQHF. The CDR3 coding sequence is TGTGCCAGTAGTAACAGCAATAGCAATCAGCCCCAGCATTTT.